This entry lists 5 T cell receptor beta chains sequenced from one sample in a study of blood T cell repertoires in COVID-19. Here immunoSEQ multiplex PCR was the method, and the copy in TCRdb shows in-frame clones only, minus some. The sample records 150,000 to 200,000 clones, around 85% being singletons. Sequencing was done on a sample of peripheral blood. The receptor source for this set is a human donor with active or convalescent COVID-19. The donor label of this sample is uncertain.

The V gene is TRBV19, the J gene TRBJ2-5; perhaps TRBD1 as D (5 bases). V was pared by 5 bases and J by 2 bases, with 6 bases between. CDR3 length equals 12 residues. Germline loops: CDR1 LNHDA, CDR2 SQIVND (reference sequence). The DNA of the CDR3 is TGTGCCAGTAGTCGACAGCAAGAGACCCAGTACTTC. It yields the protein CASSRQQETQYF.

V and J are TRBV7-9 and TRBJ1-1; no firm D call. Trimming took 4 bases from V and 10 from J, leaving 10 bases between them. Per germline, CDR1 SEHNR and CDR2 FQNEAQ (reference sequence). CDR3 length equals 11 residues. CDR3 nucleotide sequence: TGTGCCAGCAGCTCCGATTGGAGAGCTTTCTTT. Translation: CASSSDWRAFF.

The CDR3 loop reads CASKSPGHGPNQPQHF. The CDR3 DNA sequence: TGTGCCAGCAAATCACCGGGACACGGGCCGAATCAGCCCCAGCATTTT. The chain combines TRBV2 with TRBJ1-5; maybe TRBD1 (6 bases). Germline CDR1 and CDR2: SNHLY and FYNNEI. The CDR3 loop spans 16 amino acids. V dropped 7 bases and J dropped 4 bases, with 20 bases sitting between them.

This clone was picked up a small number of times. The V call is TRBV11-3, the J call TRBJ1-1; 7 bases match TRBD1. With V trimmed by 6 bases and J by 6 bases, 4 bases remained unmatched. The CDR3 spans 12 residues. In germline, CDR1 is SGHNT, CDR2 YENEEA. In DNA form, the CDR3 reads TGTGCCAGCAGTTATCAGGGGGCTGAAGCTTTCTTT. Translating it yields CASSYQGAEAFF.

V is TRBV28 and J is TRBJ1-1; D is unresolved. The CDR3 runs 14 residues. Trimming pared 0 bases from V and 5 bases from J, leaving 10 bases between. CDR1 and CDR2 (germline): MDHEN, SYDVKM. CDR3 DNA sequence: TGTGCCAGCAGTTTATGGGGAGATTGGACTGAAGCTTTCTTT. It yields the protein CASSLWGDWTEAFF.